The 26 T cell receptor beta chains below were found in one sample sequenced in a study of blood T cell repertoires in COVID-19. Profiling relied on immunoSEQ multiplex PCR, and the TCRdb table lists in-frame clones only, not all of them. The profile shows tens of thousands of clones, more than 75% of them singletons. Material for sequencing was peripheral blood. These receptors were collected from a human donor in a cohort sampled during active COVID-19.

The V gene is TRBV9, the J gene TRBJ2-7; 7 nucleotides line up with TRBD1. The CDR3 runs to 14 residues. Germline values: CDR1 SGDLS, CDR2 YYNGEE. After removal of 4 bases from V and 4 bases from J, the junction contained 8 bases not matched to a gene. The CDR3 loop is CASSSRDSEYEQYF. In nucleotides, the CDR3 is TGTGCCAGCAGCTCCCGGGACAGCGAATACGAGCAGTACTTC. Drawing the rest from reference TRBV9 and TRBJ2-7, the complete variable domain is DSGVTQTPKHLITATGQRVTLRCSPRSGDLSVYWYQQSLDQGLQFLIQYYNGEERAKGNILERFSAQQFPDLHSELNLSSLELGDSALYFCASSSRDSEYEQYFGPGTRLTVT.

This chain uses TRBV2 with TRBJ2-5; 9 bases are shared with TRBD2. CDR3 length equals 15 residues. CDR1 and CDR2 from the germline V gene are SNHLY and FYNNEI. The V gene end was trimmed by 7 bases and the J gene end by 5 bases; junction bases not matched to a gene: 11. CDR3 in DNA: TGTGCCAGCACGGCGGGGGGGCTTCGAGGGGAGACCCAGTACTTC. The encoded protein is CASTAGGLRGETQYF.

The rearrangement uses TRBV24-1 and TRBJ2-7; TRBD2 matches 13 bases. This CDR3 region has 17 residues. CDR1 KGHDR and CDR2 SFDVKD come from the germline V gene. V shed 11 bases, J shed 0 bases, and the junction held 12 bases outside the gene matches. CDR3 sequence: CAILGLAGDGSSYEQYF. For the CDR3, the DNA is TGTGCCATCCTAGGACTAGCGGGGGACGGGAGCTCCTACGAGCAGTACTTC.

This clone came up once. The genes are TRBV9 and TRBJ1-2; D remains ambiguous. Per the germline V gene, CDR1 is SGDLS and CDR2 is YYNGEE. The ends were cut back, 4 bases at V and 0 bases at J, with 19 bases in the middle. This CDR3 has 17 amino acids. CDR3: CASSKIGSVISNYGYTF. The CDR3 DNA reads as TGTGCCAGCAGCAAGATAGGCAGCGTGATTTCTAACTATGGCTACACCTTC.

The chain links TRBV11-2 to TRBJ2-6, with 7 nucleotides matching TRBD2. Losses at the gene ends were 4 bases for V and 4 bases for J; bases not matched to a gene: 7. Germline lookup yields CDR1 SGHAT and CDR2 FQNNGV. This CDR3 comprises 16 residues. This CDR3 is CASSWEGGVGANVLTF. The CDR3 DNA follows: TGTGCCAGCAGCTGGGAGGGTGGTGTCGGGGCCAACGTCCTGACTTTC. The entire variable domain, with the rest obtained from reference TRBV11-2 and TRBJ2-6, is as follows: EAGVAQSPRYKIIEKRQSVAFWCNPISGHATLYWYQQILGQGPKLLIQFQNNGVVDDSQLPKDRFSAERLKGVDSTLKIQPAKLEDSAVYLCASSWEGGVGANVLTFGAGSRLTVL.

The CDR3 region is CASSLGLGTARQPQHF. For the CDR3, the DNA is TGTGCCAGCAGCTTAGGACTAGGGACGGCCCGACAGCCCCAGCATTTT. The chain uses TRBV7-9 and TRBJ1-5, with D possibly being TRBD1 (5 bases). Trimming pared 1 base from V and 7 bases from J, leaving 17 bases between. Per the germline V gene, CDR1 is SEHNR and CDR2 is FQNEAQ (reference sequence). This CDR3 has 16 residues.

The rearrangement uses TRBV5-1 and TRBJ2-7, with 7 bases identical to TRBD1. This CDR3 has 15 amino acids. Unmatched junction bases numbered 8, after V lost 3 bases and J lost 2 bases. CDR1 SGHRS and CDR2 YFSETQ come from the germline V gene. CDR3 in amino acids: CASSYRQGGAYEQYF. The CDR3 nucleotides read TGCGCCAGCAGCTACCGACAGGGTGGGGCCTACGAGCAGTACTTC.

The chain has TRBV18 and TRBJ2-2, with TRBD1 as a possible D gene (6 bases). Per germline, CDR1 KGHSH and CDR2 LQKENI. Trimming cost V 1 base and J 3 bases, with 12 bases left between them. There are 16 residues in the CDR3. CDR3 loop: CASSPRVNRDTGELFF. The CDR3 bases are TGTGCCAGCTCACCACGAGTGAACAGGGACACCGGGGAGCTGTTTTTT.

The rearrangement links TRBV20-1 to TRBJ2-7; tentative D call: TRBD1 (6 bases). Trimming took off 3 bases at V and 2 bases at J, with 14 bases between the two ends. This CDR3 has 14 residues. CDR1 is DFQATT, CDR2 SNEGSKA, per germline (reference sequence). CDR3 sequence reads: CSASVGKGAYEQYF. DNA of the CDR3: TGCAGTGCTAGTGTCGGGAAGGGGGCCTACGAGCAGTACTTC.

The chain employs TRBV30 and TRBJ1-5; weak D call: TRBD1 (6 bases). Germline CDR1 is GTSNPN and CDR2 is SVGIG (reference sequence). This CDR3 has 12 residues. The V and J ends lost 5 bases and 3 bases respectively, with 8 bases between them. The CDR3 is CAWGQTNQPQHF. The CDR3 coding sequence is TGTGCCTGGGGACAGACCAATCAGCCCCAGCATTTT.

This clone came up once. This chain connects TRBV29-1 to TRBJ2-7; possible D gene TRBD2, 5 bases. This CDR3 comprises 13 residues. Germline CDR1 SQVTM, CDR2 ANQGSEA. Trimming left V 6 bases short and J 3 bases short, with 15 bases between. For the CDR3, the DNA is TGCAGCGTGGTTCCGAGCGGCGACTACGAGCAGTACTTC. This codes for CSVVPSGDYEQYF.

The chain recombines TRBV2 with TRBJ1-3; D is ambiguous. The CDR3 runs to 12 residues. The germline V and J ends were trimmed by 4 bases and 4 bases, with 5 bases remaining between them. CDR1 is SNHLY, CDR2 FYNNEI, per germline. The CDR3 reads CASSAEGNTIYF. DNA for the CDR3: TGTGCCAGCAGTGCGGAGGGAAACACCATATATTTT.

V is TRBV18 and J is TRBJ1-2; D gene uncertain. CDR3 size: 12 residues. The germline CDR1 and CDR2 sequences are KGHSH and LQKENI. Trimming stripped 2 bases from V and 6 bases from J, with 7 bases between. The CDR3 region has the DNA TGTGCCAGCTCACCATCCGGGGATGGCTACACCTTC. Amino acid sequence: CASSPSGDGYTF. The variable domain in full, completed from reference TRBV18 and TRBJ1-2, reads NAGVMQNPRHLVRRRGQEARLRCSPMKGHSHVYWYRQLPEEGLKFMVYLQKENIIDESGMPKERFSAEFPKEGPSILRIQQVVRGDSAAYFCASSPSGDGYTFGSGTRLTVV.

This chain connects TRBV9 to TRBJ1-2; tentative D call: TRBD1 (6 bases). This CDR3 contains 13 residues. Trimming shortened V by 4 bases and J by 3 bases, and 10 bases separated the two germline ends. The germline V gene encodes CDR1 SGDLS and CDR2 YYNGEE. The CDR3 coding sequence is TGTGCCAGCAGCCAAAGACAGGACTATGGCTACACCTTC. Protein sequence: CASSQRQDYGYTF.

This clone was observed a single time. V and J are TRBV7-9 and TRBJ1-1, with a weak D call TRBD1 (6 bases). Trimming shortened V by 0 bases and J by 1 base, and 9 bases separated the two germline ends. The CDR3 covers 15 residues. The germline V gene has CDR1 SEHNR and CDR2 FQNEAQ (reference sequence). The DNA of the CDR3 is TGTGCCAGCAGCTTAGCCTGGACAGCGAACACTGAAGCTTTCTTT. Translating it yields CASSLAWTANTEAFF.

This clone was counted a single time. The CDR3: CASSSTGAEGYTF. DNA for the CDR3: TGTGCCAGCAGTTCGACAGGGGCGGAAGGCTACACCTTC. The chain combines TRBV2 with TRBJ1-2; 8 bases match TRBD1. Per germline, CDR1 SNHLY and CDR2 FYNNEI. This CDR3 region has 13 residues. V was pared by 5 bases and J by 8 bases, with 7 bases of the junction left unmatched.

The chain is built from TRBV27 and TRBJ1-5, with TRBD1 identical over 10 bases. Unmatched junction bases numbered 4, after V lost 2 bases and J lost 3 bases. The CDR3 runs 16 residues. Germline CDR1 is MNHEY and CDR2 is SMNVEV (reference sequence). The CDR3 nucleotides read TGTGCCAGCAGTTTAAGGACAGGGGGGAACAATCAGCCCCAGCATTTT. Translation: CASSLRTGGNNQPQHF.

The rearrangement uses TRBV4-1 and TRBJ2-7; 8 nucleotides align to TRBD1. The CDR3 sequence is 14 residues long. Germline-derived CDR1 and CDR2 are MGHRA and YSYEKL. The junction had 2 bases not matched to a gene; V was cut back by 2 bases and J by 2 bases. The chain's CDR3 is CASSQTGQAYEQYF. The CDR3 DNA follows: TGCGCCAGCAGCCAAACGGGACAGGCCTACGAGCAGTACTTC.

The chain links TRBV4-1 to TRBJ2-1, with 11 bases lining up with TRBD2. The V gene's germline CDR1 is MGHRA and CDR2 YSYEKL. Trimming cost V 4 bases and J 0 bases; bases outside gene matches: 5. The CDR3 has 17 residues. The CDR3 reads CASSPLAGGPSYNEQFF. CDR3 sequence (DNA): TGCGCCAGCAGCCCCCTAGCGGGGGGCCCCTCCTACAATGAGCAGTTCTTC.

This clone was seen once. The gene calls are TRBV15 and TRBJ1-2; D gene unclear. Germline V lookup: CDR1 LNHNV, CDR2 YYDKDF (reference sequence). V shed 0 bases and J shed 0 bases, with 8 bases lying between them. The CDR3 extends over 15 amino acids. The chain's CDR3 is CATSRDRFTNYGYTF. The CDR3 nucleotides are TGTGCCACCAGCAGAGACAGATTTACTAACTATGGCTACACCTTC. The entire variable domain, with the rest obtained from reference TRBV15 and TRBJ1-2, is as follows: DAMVIQNPRYQVTQFGKPVTLSCSQTLNHNVMYWYQQKSSQAPKLLFHYYDKDFNNEADTPDNFQSRRPNTSFCFLDIRSPGLGDTAMYLCATSRDRFTNYGYTFGSGTRLTVV.

This chain links TRBV12-3 or TRBV12-4 with TRBJ1-5; TRBD1 matches 9 bases. This CDR3 is built from 13 residues. The V segment lost 5 bases and the J segment 7 bases; nucleotides outside the gene matches: 3. The CDR3, as DNA: TGTGCCAGCAGTCGGGGACAGGGACAGCCCCAGCATTTT. It codes for CASSRGQGQPQHF.

The rearrangement uses TRBV5-1 and TRBJ1-1; D unresolved. Germline V gene sequence: CDR1 SGHRS, CDR2 YFSETQ. This CDR3 comprises 13 residues. Trimming stripped 3 bases from V and 3 bases from J, with 9 bases between. The CDR3 sequence is CASSSKTDTEAFF. DNA of the CDR3: TGCGCCAGCAGCTCAAAAACAGACACTGAAGCTTTCTTT.

The J gene is TRBJ1-1, the V gene TRBV18, with D unresolved. V was shortened by 4 bases and J by 1 base, with 16 bases between the two germline ends. CDR1 KGHSH and CDR2 LQKENI come from the germline V gene. The CDR3 sequence is 16 residues long. The CDR3 loop is CASSLSAADSNTEAFF. The CDR3, as DNA: TGTGCCAGCTCACTCTCGGCTGCGGACTCGAACACTGAAGCTTTCTTT.

This chain uses TRBV5-5 with TRBJ1-4, with TRBD1 as a possible D gene (6 bases). The CDR3 is 15 residues long. Germline V lookup: CDR1 SGHKS, CDR2 YYEKEE (reference sequence). V lost 1 base to trimming and J lost 7 bases, with 14 bases between them. In DNA, the CDR3 is TGTGCCAGCAGCTTGAGAGGGGGTCTAGGTGAAAAACTGTTTTTT. Amino acids: CASSLRGGLGEKLFF.

This chain connects TRBV30 to TRBJ1-1; maybe TRBD1 (6 bases). CDR3 length equals 12 residues. The V gene lost 5 bases and the J gene lost 11 bases, with 18 bases spanning the gap. Germline CDR1 is GTSNPN and CDR2 is SVGIG (reference sequence). This CDR3 reads CAWSHPQGMAFF. The CDR3 DNA is TGTGCCTGGTCCCATCCACAGGGAATGGCTTTCTTT.

This clone was observed a few times. J is TRBJ1-4 and V is TRBV30; tentative D call: TRBD1 (5 bases). CDR3 size: 12 residues. Germline CDR1 GTSNPN, CDR2 SVGIG (reference sequence). V was shortened by 7 bases and J by 10 bases, with 16 bases between the two germline ends. CDR3 residues: CAFTGGNGKLFF. The CDR3 DNA follows: TGTGCCTTCACCGGGGGAAACGGAAAACTGTTTTTT.